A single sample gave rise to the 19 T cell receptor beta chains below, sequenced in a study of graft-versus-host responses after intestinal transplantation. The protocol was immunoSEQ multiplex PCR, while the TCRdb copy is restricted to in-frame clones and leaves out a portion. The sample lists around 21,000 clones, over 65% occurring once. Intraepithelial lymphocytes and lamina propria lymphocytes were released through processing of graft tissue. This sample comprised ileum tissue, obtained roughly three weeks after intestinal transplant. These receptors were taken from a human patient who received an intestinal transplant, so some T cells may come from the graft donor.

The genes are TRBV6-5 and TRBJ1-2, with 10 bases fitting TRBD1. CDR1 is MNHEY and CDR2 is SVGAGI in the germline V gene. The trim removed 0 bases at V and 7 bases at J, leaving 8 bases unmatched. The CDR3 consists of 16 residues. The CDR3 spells CASSYSSTGGRLGYTF. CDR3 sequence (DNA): TGTGCCAGCAGTTACTCCTCGACAGGGGGCAGACTTGGCTACACCTTC.

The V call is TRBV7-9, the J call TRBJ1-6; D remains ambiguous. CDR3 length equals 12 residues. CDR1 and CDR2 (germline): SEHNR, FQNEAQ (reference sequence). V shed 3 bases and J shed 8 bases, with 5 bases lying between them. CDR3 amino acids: CASSFEYSPLHF. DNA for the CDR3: TGTGCCAGCAGCTTTGAGTATTCACCCCTCCACTTT.

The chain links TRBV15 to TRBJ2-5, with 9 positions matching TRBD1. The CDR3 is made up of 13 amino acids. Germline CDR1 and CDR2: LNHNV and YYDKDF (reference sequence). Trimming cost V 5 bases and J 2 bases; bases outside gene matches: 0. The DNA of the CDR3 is TGTGCCACCAGCGGGACAGGGCAAGAGACCCAGTACTTC. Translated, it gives CATSGTGQETQYF.

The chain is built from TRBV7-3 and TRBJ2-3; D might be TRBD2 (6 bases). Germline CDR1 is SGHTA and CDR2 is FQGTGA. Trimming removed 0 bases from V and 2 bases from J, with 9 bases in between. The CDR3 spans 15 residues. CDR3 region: CASSLTGGPTDTQYF. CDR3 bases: TGTGCCAGCAGCTTAACGGGGGGTCCCACAGATACGCAGTATTTT.

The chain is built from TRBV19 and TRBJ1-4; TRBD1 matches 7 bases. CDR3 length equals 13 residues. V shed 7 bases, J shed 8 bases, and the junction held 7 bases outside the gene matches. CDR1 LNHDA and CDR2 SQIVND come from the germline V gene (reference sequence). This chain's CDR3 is CASTGRGQEKLFF. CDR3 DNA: TGTGCCAGTACCGGGAGGGGGCAAGAAAAACTGTTTTTT.

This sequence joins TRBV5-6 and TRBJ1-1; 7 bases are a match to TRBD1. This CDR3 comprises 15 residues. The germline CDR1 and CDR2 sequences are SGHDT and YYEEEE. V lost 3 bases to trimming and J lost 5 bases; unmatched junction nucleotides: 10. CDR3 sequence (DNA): TGTGCCAGCAGCTGGCAAACCAGGGGGGCGACTGAAGCTTTCTTT. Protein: CASSWQTRGATEAFF.

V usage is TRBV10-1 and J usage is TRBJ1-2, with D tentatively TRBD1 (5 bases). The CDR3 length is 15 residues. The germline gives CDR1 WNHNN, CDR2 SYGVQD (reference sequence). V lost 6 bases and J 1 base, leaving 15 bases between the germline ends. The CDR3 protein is CASRGAGDFNYGYTF. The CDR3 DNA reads TGCGCCAGCAGAGGAGCGGGGGACTTTAACTATGGCTACACCTTC.

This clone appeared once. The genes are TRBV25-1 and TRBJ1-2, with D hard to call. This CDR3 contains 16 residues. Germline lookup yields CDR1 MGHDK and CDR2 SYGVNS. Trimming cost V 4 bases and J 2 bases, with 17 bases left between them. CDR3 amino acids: CASSGPGSTLNYGYTF. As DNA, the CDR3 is TGTGCCAGCAGTGGCCCGGGATCCACCCTAAACTATGGCTACACCTTC.

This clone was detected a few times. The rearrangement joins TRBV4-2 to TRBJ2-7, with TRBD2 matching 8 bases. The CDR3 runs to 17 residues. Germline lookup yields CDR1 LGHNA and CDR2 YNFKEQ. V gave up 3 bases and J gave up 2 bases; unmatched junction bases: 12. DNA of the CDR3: TGTGCCAGCAGCCACGTATACCTAGCGGGTCCTGCCTACGAGCAGTACTTC. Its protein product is CASSHVYLAGPAYEQYF.

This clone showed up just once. This CDR3 reads CASSPGWGDTEAFF. CDR3 in DNA: TGTGCCAGCAGCCCAGGGTGGGGGGACACTGAAGCTTTCTTT. The chain employs TRBV25-1 and TRBJ1-1; perhaps TRBD1 as D (5 bases). This CDR3 has 14 amino acids. The germline gives CDR1 MGHDK, CDR2 SYGVNS. The germline V and J ends were trimmed by 6 bases and 3 bases, with 14 bases remaining between them.

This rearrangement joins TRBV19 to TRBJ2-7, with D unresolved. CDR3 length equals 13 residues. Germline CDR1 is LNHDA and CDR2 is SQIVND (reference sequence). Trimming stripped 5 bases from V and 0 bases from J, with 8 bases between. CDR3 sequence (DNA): TGTGCCAGTAGTTATACAGCCTCCTACGAGCAGTACTTC. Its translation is CASSYTASYEQYF.

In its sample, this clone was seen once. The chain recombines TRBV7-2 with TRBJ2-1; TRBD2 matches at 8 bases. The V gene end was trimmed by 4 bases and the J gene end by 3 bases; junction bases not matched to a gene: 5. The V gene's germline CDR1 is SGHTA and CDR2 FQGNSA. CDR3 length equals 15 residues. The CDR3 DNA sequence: TGTGCCAGCAGCTCAACTAGCGGAGTCTACAATGAGCAGTTCTTC. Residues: CASSSTSGVYNEQFF.

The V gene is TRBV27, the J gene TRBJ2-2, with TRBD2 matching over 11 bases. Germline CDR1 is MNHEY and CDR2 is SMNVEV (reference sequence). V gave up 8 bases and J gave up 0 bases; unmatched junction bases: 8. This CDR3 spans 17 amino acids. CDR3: CASVTSGLAANTGELFF. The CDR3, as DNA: TGTGCCAGCGTCACCTCGGGACTAGCGGCGAACACCGGGGAGCTGTTTTTT.

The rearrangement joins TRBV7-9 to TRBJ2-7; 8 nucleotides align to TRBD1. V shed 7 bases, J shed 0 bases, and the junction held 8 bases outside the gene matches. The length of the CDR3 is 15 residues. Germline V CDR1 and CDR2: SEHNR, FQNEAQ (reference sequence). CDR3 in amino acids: CASTRSGGPSYEQYF. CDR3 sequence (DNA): TGTGCCAGCACTCGGTCAGGGGGCCCCTCCTACGAGCAGTACTTC.

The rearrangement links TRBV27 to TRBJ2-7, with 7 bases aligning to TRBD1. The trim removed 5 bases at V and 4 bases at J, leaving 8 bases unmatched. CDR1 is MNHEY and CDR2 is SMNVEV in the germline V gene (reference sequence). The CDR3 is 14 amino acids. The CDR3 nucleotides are TGTGCCAGCAGTCACGGACAGGCAAGTTACGAGCAGTACTTC. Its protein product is CASSHGQASYEQYF.

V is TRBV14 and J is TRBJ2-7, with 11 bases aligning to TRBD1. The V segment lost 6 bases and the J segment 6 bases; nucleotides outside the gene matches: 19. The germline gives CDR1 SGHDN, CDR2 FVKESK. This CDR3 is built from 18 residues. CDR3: CASSLSGTGGAKGIEQYF. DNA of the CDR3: TGTGCCAGCAGTTTGTCCGGGACAGGGGGGGCAAAGGGGATCGAGCAGTACTTC.

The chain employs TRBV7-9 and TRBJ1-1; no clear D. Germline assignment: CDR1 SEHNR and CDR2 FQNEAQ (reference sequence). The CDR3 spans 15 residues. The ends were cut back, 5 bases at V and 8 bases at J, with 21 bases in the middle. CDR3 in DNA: TGTGCCAGCAGCCCGGAGTGGCAACTCTTGGAAGAAGCTTTCTTT. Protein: CASSPEWQLLEEAFF.

The CDR3 region is CAWSDGSGYNEQFF. In DNA, the CDR3 is TGTGCCTGGAGTGACGGGAGTGGTTACAATGAGCAGTTCTTC. The chain combines TRBV30 with TRBJ2-1, with D perhaps TRBD2 (6 bases). V lost 1 base and J lost 4, with 11 bases in between. The CDR3 runs 14 residues. Germline CDR1 and CDR2: GTSNPN and SVGIG (reference sequence).

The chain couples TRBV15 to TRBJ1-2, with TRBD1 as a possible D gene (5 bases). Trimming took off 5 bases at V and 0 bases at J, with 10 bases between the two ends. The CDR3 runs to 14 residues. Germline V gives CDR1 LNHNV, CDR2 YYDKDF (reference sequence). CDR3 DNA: TGTGCCACCAGCCGACCAGGGTCTAACTATGGCTACACCTTC. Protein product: CATSRPGSNYGYTF.